This is a list of T cell receptor beta chains from one sample in a study of control samples from healthy donors and cancer patients. Clones were read by immunoSEQ multiplex PCR, and TCRdb kept only the in-frame ones, dropping some. The repertoire holds about 80,000 clones, roughly 82% seen once, with approximately 10% in the top ten. Input material: PBMCs. The receptors derive from a man between 60 and 70 years old with head and neck cancer. Each CDR3 is given with its conserved first and last residue. The order of the fields is J gene, D gene, clone size, V gene, CDR3 DNA, CDR3 protein. A D gene is named only where the DNA matches it firmly. Rows may omit the clone size; those that give it use once, few, many or a size class.

>TRBJ2-3|NA|NA|TRBV7-6
TGTGCCAGCAGCCCCACAACAAGCACAGATACGCAGTATTTT
CASSPTTSTDTQYF
>TRBJ2-1|NA|once|TRBV5-1
TGCGCCAGCAGCTTGTTCACTAATAACAATGAGCAGTTCTTC
CASSLFTNNNEQFF
>TRBJ2-1|TRBD2|NA|TRBV6-5
TGTGCCAGCAGGGGACTAGCGGGCTGGGCGAATGAGCAGTTCTTC
CASRGLAGWANEQFF
>TRBJ2-3|NA|many|TRBV21-1
TGTGCCAGCAAGCCCGGACAATCAGAGATCGCGGGGGGGCAGTATTTT
CASKPGQSEIAGGQYF
>TRBJ2-3|NA|NA|TRBV10-1
TGCGCCAGCCTCCAGCGCGAGAGCACAGATACGCAGTATTTT
CASLQRESTDTQYF
>TRBJ2-7|NA|NA|TRBV11-1
TGTGCCAGCAGCTGGGGGAGCCCCTCCTACGAGCAGTACTTC
CASSWGSPSYEQYF
>TRBJ2-1|NA|NA|TRBV12-3/TRBV12-4
TGTGCCAGCAGTTTAAGGCTAACCGATGAGCAGTTCTTC
CASSLRLTDEQFF
>TRBJ2-5|NA|NA|TRBV5-1
TGCGCCAGCAGCCCCAATGGACCTTTGGAGACCCAGTACTTC
CASSPNGPLETQYF
>TRBJ1-5|NA|NA|TRBV6-6
TGTGCCAGCGTCATGGGGTCGGGAGAACTCGTATGGCATTTT
CASVMGSGELVWHF
>TRBJ2-5|NA|NA|TRBV5-1
TGCGCCAGCAGAATTGGGGGGGCCTCCCTTCAAGAGACCCAGTACTTC
CASRIGGASLQETQYF
>TRBJ2-7|NA|NA|TRBV6-5
TGTGCCAGCAGTCCCCGAGGAGGGAGCTTCTACGAGCAGTACTTC
CASSPRGGSFYEQYF
>TRBJ2-7|TRBD2|NA|TRBV19
TGTGCCAGTAGTGTACTAGCGGGAGAGGCGGGACCCTACGAGCAGTACTTC
CASSVLAGEAGPYEQYF
>TRBJ1-2|NA|NA|TRBV27
TGTGCCAGCAGTTTAGTTGGTCAGACCCTTAATGGCTACACCTTC
CASSLVGQTLNGYTF
>TRBJ1-2|NA|NA|TRBV18
TGTGCCAGCTCACCACGCCCGGGGGGAGGCTACACCTTC
CASSPRPGGGYTF
>TRBJ2-7|TRBD2|few|TRBV13
TGTGCCAGCAGCTCCGGGACTACCGAGCAGTACTTC
CASSSGTTEQYF
>TRBJ1-6|TRBD1|NA|TRBV6-1
TGTGCCAGCAGTGAAGCCGGACAGGGTTGGTCACCCCTCCACTTT
CASSEAGQGWSPLHF
>TRBJ2-7|NA|NA|TRBV9
TGTGCCAGCAGCACTCATATGGGACCCTACGAGCAGTACTTC
CASSTHMGPYEQYF
>TRBJ2-2|NA|NA|TRBV21-1
TGTGCCAGCAGCGGGCGCTGGGAGATTACCGGGGAGCTGTTTTTT
CASSGRWEITGELFF
>TRBJ2-5|NA|once|TRBV27
TGTGCCAGCAGTTTAATATCGGCAGGGCACGAGACCCAGTACTTC
CASSLISAGHETQYF
>TRBJ2-7|TRBD2|NA|TRBV3-1/TRBV3-2
TGTGCCAGCAGCGATGGACTAGCGGGAAGCTACGAGCAGTACTTC
CASSDGLAGSYEQYF
>TRBJ1-1|TRBD1|NA|TRBV18
TGTGCCAGCTCACTAACGACAGGGGGCAGGACTGAAGCTTTCTTT
CASSLTTGGRTEAFF
>TRBJ2-1|NA|NA|TRBV18
TGTGCCAGCTCACCTGCGGCTCACCCAGGCTACAATGAGCAGTTCTTC
CASSPAAHPGYNEQFF
>TRBJ1-5|NA|NA|TRBV5-5
TGTGCCAGCAGCGAGGCGGGACTTAGGTCTCAGCCCCAGCATTTT
CASSEAGLRSQPQHF
>TRBJ2-1|NA|NA|TRBV5-4
TGTGCCAGCAGCGCAGGCGGACAGTACAATGAGCAGTTCTTC
CASSAGGQYNEQFF
>TRBJ2-7|TRBD2|NA|TRBV7-8
TGTGCCAGCAGCCTCAGGACTAGCGGGAGATCCGAGCAGTACTTC
CASSLRTSGRSEQYF
>TRBJ2-1|TRBD2|NA|TRBV11-2
TGTGCCAGCAGCCTAGCGGAGTACAATGAGCAGTTCTTC
CASSLAEYNEQFF
>TRBJ1-5|NA|NA|TRBV19
TGTGCCAGTAGTGGGGGGTCTGGGGCCGGGGTTCAGCCCCAGCATTTT
CASSGGSGAGVQPQHF
>TRBJ1-1|NA|NA|TRBV18
TGTGCCAGCTCACCAGGGCAGTCGACGAACACTGAAGCTTTCTTT
CASSPGQSTNTEAFF
>TRBJ2-3|NA|NA|TRBV5-6
TGTGCCAGCATCCTCCCAGAGGGCACAGATACGCAGTATTTT
CASILPEGTDTQYF
>TRBJ2-4|NA|NA|TRBV4-1
TGCGCCAGCAGCCAACCCGCCTCCTCCGTTTCCAGCATTCAGTACTTC
CASSQPASSVSSIQYF
>TRBJ2-1|NA|NA|TRBV6-5
TGTGCCAGCTCCCGTAACAGCTACAATGAGCAGTTCTTC
CASSRNSYNEQFF
>TRBJ2-7|NA|once|TRBV6-5
TGTGCCAGCAGTTACAGTGGCGCAGGAACCTACGAGCAGTACTTC
CASSYSGAGTYEQYF
>TRBJ2-7|NA|NA|TRBV5-6
TGTGCCAGCAGCAGAGACATCTACGAGCAGTACTTC
CASSRDIYEQYF
>TRBJ1-1|NA|NA|TRBV19
TGTGCCAGTAGTTTCCAGATCAACACTGAAGCTTTCTTT
CASSFQINTEAFF
>TRBJ1-1|NA|NA|TRBV2
TGTGCCAGCAGTGAGGGGGCTGCCGGCTACACTGAAGCTTTCTTT
CASSEGAAGYTEAFF
>TRBJ1-3|NA|few|TRBV7-9
TGTGCCAGCAGCTTATCAGGGGAAAACACCATATATTTT
CASSLSGENTIYF
>TRBJ1-5|NA|NA|TRBV18
TGTGCCAGCTCACCAACACCCGATAATCAGCCCCAGCATTTT
CASSPTPDNQPQHF
>TRBJ1-2|NA|few|TRBV9
TGTGCCAGCAGCTCCACCCCCGAATTGTACTATGGCTACACCTTC
CASSSTPELYYGYTF
>TRBJ1-5|NA|many|TRBV6-4
TGTGCCAGCAGTGACTCAACACTGCCATTGGGGCCCCAGCATTTT
CASSDSTLPLGPQHF
>TRBJ2-2|TRBD2|once|TRBV7-9
TGTGCCAGCAGCTTAGCTTTAGCGGGAGTCGCGAACACCGGGGAGCTGTTTTTT
CASSLALAGVANTGELFF
>TRBJ2-1|NA|NA|TRBV4-1
TGCGCCAGCAGCCAAGTCGCGAGCCGACTCGGCAATGAGCAGTTCTTC
CASSQVASRLGNEQFF
>TRBJ1-5|NA|NA|TRBV21-1
TGTGCCAGCAGCCCCACCGGGGAGGGATGGAGCAATCAGCCCCAGCATTTT
CASSPTGEGWSNQPQHF
>TRBJ2-1|TRBD2|NA|TRBV12-5
TGTGCTAGTGGTTGGGGACGACTAGCGGGACTGGATGATGAGCAGTTCTTC
CASGWGRLAGLDDEQFF
>TRBJ1-1|NA|NA|TRBV7-8
TGTGCCAGCAGCCCCACACAGGGTAAGAACACTGAAGCTTTCTTT
CASSPTQGKNTEAFF
>TRBJ1-5|NA|few|TRBV7-2
TGTGCCAGCAGCCCATCGGGCGGATCCGGGCAGCCCCAGCATTTT
CASSPSGGSGQPQHF
>TRBJ2-1|TRBD1|NA|TRBV7-9
TGTGCCAGCAGCAGCGGACAGGGGGCCTACAATGAGCAGTTCTTC
CASSSGQGAYNEQFF
>TRBJ1-1|NA|NA|TRBV20-1
TGCAGTGCTAGTCGTCAGGGGAACACTGAAGCTTTCTTT
CSASRQGNTEAFF
>TRBJ1-2|TRBD1|NA|TRBV29-1
TGCAGCGATACTCAGGGGGCTGGTGGCTACACCTTC
CSDTQGAGGYTF
>TRBJ2-1|TRBD2|few|TRBV3-1/TRBV3-2
TGTGCCAGCAGCCAACAAACCGGGACTAAGCAGTTCTTC
CASSQQTGTKQFF
>TRBJ2-7|NA|NA|TRBV18
TGTGCCAGCTCACCAGGGTCGACAGCTTACGAGCAGTACTTC
CASSPGSTAYEQYF
>TRBJ2-7|TRBD1|NA|TRBV5-1
TGCGCCAGCAGCTTGGATGGGACAGGGAAGGTGGGCGAGCAGTACTTC
CASSLDGTGKVGEQYF
>TRBJ2-1|NA|NA|TRBV24-1
TGTGCCACCAGTGATGGCCCCCGGGTGGTCAATGAGCAGTTCTTC
CATSDGPRVVNEQFF
>TRBJ2-3|TRBD2|NA|TRBV20-1
TGCACTCTAGCGGGATCAGATACGCAGTATTTT
CTLAGSDTQYF
>TRBJ2-2|NA|few|TRBV5-1
TGCGCCAGCAGAACGGAGACGAACACCGGGGAGCTGTTTTTT
CASRTETNTGELFF
>TRBJ1-4|NA|NA|TRBV5-1
TGCGCCAGCACCCGCGGTAGAGCGGCCAATGAAAAACTGTTTTTT
CASTRGRAANEKLFF
>TRBJ2-7|TRBD2|NA|TRBV7-8
TGTGCCAGCAGCGCAACTAGCGGGAGCTACGAGCAGTACTTC
CASSATSGSYEQYF